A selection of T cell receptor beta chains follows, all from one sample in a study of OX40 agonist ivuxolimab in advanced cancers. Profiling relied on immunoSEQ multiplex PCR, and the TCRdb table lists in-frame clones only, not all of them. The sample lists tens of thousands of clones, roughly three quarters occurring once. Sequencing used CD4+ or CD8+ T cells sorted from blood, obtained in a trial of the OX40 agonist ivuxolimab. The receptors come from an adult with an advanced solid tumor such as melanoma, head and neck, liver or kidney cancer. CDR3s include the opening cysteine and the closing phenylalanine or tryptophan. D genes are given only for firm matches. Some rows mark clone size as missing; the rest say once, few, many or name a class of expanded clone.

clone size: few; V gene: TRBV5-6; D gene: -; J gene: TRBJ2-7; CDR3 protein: CASSLEERYEQYF; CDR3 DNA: TGTGCCAGCAGCTTGGAAGAAAGATACGAGCAGTACTTC
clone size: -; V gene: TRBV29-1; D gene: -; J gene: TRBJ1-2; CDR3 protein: CSVERVSGVAYGYTF; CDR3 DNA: TGCAGCGTTGAAAGAGTGTCAGGGGTCGCCTATGGCTACACCTTC
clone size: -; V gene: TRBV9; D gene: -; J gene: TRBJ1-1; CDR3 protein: CASQGEGLTEAFF; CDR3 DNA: TGTGCCAGCCAGGGCGAGGGACTGACTGAAGCTTTCTTT
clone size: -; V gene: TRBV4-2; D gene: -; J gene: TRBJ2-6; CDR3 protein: CASSQDSSAGANVLTF; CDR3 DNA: TGTGCCAGCAGCCAAGATAGCTCCGCCGGGGCCAACGTCCTGACTTTC
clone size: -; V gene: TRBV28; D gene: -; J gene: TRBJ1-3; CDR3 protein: CASSFPAAGNTIYF; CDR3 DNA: TGTGCCAGCAGTTTTCCTGCGGCGGGAAACACCATATATTTT
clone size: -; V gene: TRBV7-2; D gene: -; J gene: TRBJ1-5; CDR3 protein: CASSLWTDNNQPQHF; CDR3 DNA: TGTGCCAGCAGCTTATGGACAGACAATAATCAGCCCCAGCATTTT
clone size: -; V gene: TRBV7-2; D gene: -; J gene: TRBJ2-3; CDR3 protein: CASSFGSPLDTQYF; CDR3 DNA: TGTGCCAGCAGCTTCGGGAGCCCCTTAGATACGCAGTATTTT
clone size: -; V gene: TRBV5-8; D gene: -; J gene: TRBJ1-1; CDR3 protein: CASSPTGTTAFF; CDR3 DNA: TGTGCCAGCAGCCCCACGGGGACAACAGCTTTCTTT
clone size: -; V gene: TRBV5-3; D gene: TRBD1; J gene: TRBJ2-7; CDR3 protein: CASSLGTGDEQYF; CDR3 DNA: TGTGCCAGCAGCTTAGGGACAGGGGACGAGCAGTACTTC
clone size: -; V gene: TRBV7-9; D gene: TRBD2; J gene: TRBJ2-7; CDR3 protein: CASSFSGVVYEQYF; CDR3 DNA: TGTGCCAGCAGCTTTAGCGGGGTGGTCTACGAGCAGTACTTC
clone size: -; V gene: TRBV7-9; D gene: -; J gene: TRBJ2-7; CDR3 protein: CASSSIHSGPREQYF; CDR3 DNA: TGTGCCAGCAGCTCAATACACTCGGGACCGAGGGAGCAGTACTTC